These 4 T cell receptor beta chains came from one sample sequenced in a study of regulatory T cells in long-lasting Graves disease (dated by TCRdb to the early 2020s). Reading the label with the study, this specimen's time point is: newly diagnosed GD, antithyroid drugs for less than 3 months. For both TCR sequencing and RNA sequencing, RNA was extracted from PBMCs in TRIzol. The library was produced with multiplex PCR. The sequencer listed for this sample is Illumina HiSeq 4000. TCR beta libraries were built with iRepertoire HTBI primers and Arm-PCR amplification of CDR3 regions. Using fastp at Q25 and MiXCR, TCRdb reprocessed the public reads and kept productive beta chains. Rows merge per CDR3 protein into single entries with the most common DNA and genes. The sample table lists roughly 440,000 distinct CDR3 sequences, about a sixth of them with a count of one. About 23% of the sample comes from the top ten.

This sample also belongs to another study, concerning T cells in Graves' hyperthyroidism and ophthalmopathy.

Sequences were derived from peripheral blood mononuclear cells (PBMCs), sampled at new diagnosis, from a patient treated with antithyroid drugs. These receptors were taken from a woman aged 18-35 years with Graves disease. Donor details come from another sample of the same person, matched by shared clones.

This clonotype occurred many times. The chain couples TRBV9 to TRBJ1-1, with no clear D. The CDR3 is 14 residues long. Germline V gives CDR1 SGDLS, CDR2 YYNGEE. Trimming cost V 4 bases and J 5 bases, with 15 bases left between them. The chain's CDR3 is CASSPAAIRTEAFF. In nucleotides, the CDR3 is TGTGCCAGCAGCCCTGCAGCCATCAGGACTGAAGCTTTCTTT.

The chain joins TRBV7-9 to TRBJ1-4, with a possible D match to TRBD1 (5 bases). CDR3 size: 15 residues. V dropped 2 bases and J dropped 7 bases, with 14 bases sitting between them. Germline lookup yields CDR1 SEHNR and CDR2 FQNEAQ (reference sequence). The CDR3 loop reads CASSLTETGREKLFF. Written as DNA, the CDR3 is TGTGCCAGCAGCTTAACGGAAACGGGGCGTGAAAAACTGTTTTTT.

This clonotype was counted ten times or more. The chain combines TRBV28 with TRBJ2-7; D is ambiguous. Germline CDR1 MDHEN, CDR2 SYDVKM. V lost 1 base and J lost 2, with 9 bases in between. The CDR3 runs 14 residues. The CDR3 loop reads CASSLSGSTYEQYF. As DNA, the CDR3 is TGTGCCAGCAGTTTATCAGGTAGCACCTACGAGCAGTACTTC.

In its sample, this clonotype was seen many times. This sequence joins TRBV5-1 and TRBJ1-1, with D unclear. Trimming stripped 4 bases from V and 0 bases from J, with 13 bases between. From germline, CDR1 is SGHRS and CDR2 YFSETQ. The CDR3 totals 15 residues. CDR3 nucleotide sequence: TGCGCCAGCAGCCCCAAATTAGGGTTGAACACTGAAGCTTTCTTT. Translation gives CASSPKLGLNTEAFF.